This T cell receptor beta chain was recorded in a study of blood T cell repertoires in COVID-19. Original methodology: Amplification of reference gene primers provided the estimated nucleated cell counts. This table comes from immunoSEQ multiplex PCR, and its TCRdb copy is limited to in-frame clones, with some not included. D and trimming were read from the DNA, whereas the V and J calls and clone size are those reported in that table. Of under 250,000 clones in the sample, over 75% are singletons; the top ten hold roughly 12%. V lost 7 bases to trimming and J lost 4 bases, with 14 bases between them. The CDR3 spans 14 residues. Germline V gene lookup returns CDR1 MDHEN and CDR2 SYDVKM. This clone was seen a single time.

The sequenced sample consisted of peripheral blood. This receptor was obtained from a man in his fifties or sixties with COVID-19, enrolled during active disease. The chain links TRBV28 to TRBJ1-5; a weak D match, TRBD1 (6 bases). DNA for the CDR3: TGTGCCAGCACAGGACAGCCTAATAATCAGCCCCAGCATTTT. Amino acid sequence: CASTGQPNNQPQHF.